These 5 T cell receptor beta chains share one sample of origin, sequenced in a study of neurological immune-mediated disorders. TCRdb processed the 5' RACE reads anew with MiXCR; each CDR3 protein has one entry. The sample yields 45,000 to 55,000 distinct CDR3 sequences, 9% to 12% seen once. The sequenced sample consisted of PBMCs. The source of these receptors is a woman between 40 and 50 years old with HTLV-1-associated myelopathy (HAM/TSP).

The chain carries TRBV6-5 and TRBJ2-1; 8 nucleotides line up with TRBD1. The CDR3 runs to 14 residues. The germline V gene has CDR1 MNHEY and CDR2 SVGAGI. V gave up 6 bases and J gave up 7 bases; unmatched junction bases: 8. CDR3 protein: CASSSSTGGNEQFF. CDR3 bases: TGTGCCAGCAGCTCATCAACAGGGGGGAATGAGCAGTTCTTC.

Within the sample, this clonotype is medium-sized (0.01 to 0.1%). The CDR3 DNA follows: TGCGCCAGCAGCCAAGATGGGAATAGATACAATGAGCAGTTCTTC. Amino acids: CASSQDGNRYNEQFF. The chain recombines TRBV4-3 with TRBJ2-1; D gene uncertain. V lost 0 bases, J lost 4 bases, and 10 bases lay in between. CDR1 and CDR2 (germline): LGHNA, YSLEER. The CDR3 sequence is 15 residues long.

This clonotype was detected many times. The J gene is TRBJ2-2, the V gene TRBV12-3 or TRBV12-4, with TRBD2 matching over 8 bases. The CDR3 runs to 15 residues. V lost 3 bases and J lost 4; bases outside the gene matches: 4. The CDR3 DNA reads as TGTGCCAGCAGTTTCGGGGGGGCGAGCACCGGGGAGCTGTTTTTT. This codes for CASSFGGASTGELFF.

This clonotype was observed at least ten times. The chain carries TRBV5-5 and TRBJ2-1; 8 bases map to TRBD1. The CDR3 runs 12 residues. In germline, CDR1 is SGHKS, CDR2 YYEKEE (reference sequence). V was clipped by 4 bases and J by 8 bases; unmatched bases: 2. The CDR3 nucleotides are TGTGCCAGCAGCGTGGACAGGGATGAGCAGTTCTTC. It yields the protein CASSVDRDEQFF. Full variable domain (rest looked up from reference TRBV5-5 and TRBJ2-1): DAGVTQSPTHLIKTRGQQVTLRCSPISGHKSVSWYQQVLGQGPQFIFQYYEKEERGRGNFPDRFSARQFPNYSSELNVNALLLGDSALYLCASSVDRDEQFFGPGTRLTVL.

This clonotype was found many times. This chain joins TRBV2 and TRBJ1-6; D uncertain. This CDR3 contains 14 residues. Germline CDR1 and CDR2: SNHLY and FYNNEI. V was shortened by 3 bases and J by 10 bases, with 13 bases between the two germline ends. The CDR3 sequence: CASSDGSDYSPLHF. The CDR3 DNA is TGTGCCAGCAGTGACGGGTCAGACTACTCACCCCTCCACTTT.